This T cell receptor (beta chain) originates from a study of blood T cell repertoires in COVID-19. Across the study: The cDNA or gDNA used as material had been derived from T cells, B-cell-depleted T cells, or PBMCs.

Germline V lookup: CDR1 SGHAT, CDR2 FQNNGV. V was pared by 5 bases and J by 4 bases, with 4 bases of the junction left unmatched. This CDR3 comprises 14 residues. The method was immunoSEQ multiplex PCR; TCRdb's version includes in-frame clones alone and lacks a portion of them. In the table there are under 60,000 clones, 90% of which are singletons. The genes are TRBV11-2 and TRBJ1-1; 10 bases fit TRBD1. The material sequenced was peripheral blood. The source of this sequence is a human donor in a cohort sampled during active COVID-19. CDR3: CASSTRTGGTEAFF. In nucleotides, the CDR3 is TGTGCCAGCAGCACAAGGACAGGGGGCACTGAAGCTTTCTTT.